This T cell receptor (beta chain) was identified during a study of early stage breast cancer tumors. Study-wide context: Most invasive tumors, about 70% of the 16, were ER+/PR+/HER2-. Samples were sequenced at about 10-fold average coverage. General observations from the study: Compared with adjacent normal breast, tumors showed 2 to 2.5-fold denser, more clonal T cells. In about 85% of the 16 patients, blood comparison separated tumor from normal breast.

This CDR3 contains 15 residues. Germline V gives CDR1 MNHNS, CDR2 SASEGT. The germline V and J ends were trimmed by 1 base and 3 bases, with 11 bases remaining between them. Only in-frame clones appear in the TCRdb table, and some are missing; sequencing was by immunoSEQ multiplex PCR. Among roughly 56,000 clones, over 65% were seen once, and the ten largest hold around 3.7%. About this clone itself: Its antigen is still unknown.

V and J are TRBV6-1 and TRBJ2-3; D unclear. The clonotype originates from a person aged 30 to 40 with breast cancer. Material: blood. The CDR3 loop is CASSEGIGWTDTQYF. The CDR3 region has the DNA TGTGCCAGCAGTGAAGGAATAGGGTGGACAGATACGCAGTATTTT.